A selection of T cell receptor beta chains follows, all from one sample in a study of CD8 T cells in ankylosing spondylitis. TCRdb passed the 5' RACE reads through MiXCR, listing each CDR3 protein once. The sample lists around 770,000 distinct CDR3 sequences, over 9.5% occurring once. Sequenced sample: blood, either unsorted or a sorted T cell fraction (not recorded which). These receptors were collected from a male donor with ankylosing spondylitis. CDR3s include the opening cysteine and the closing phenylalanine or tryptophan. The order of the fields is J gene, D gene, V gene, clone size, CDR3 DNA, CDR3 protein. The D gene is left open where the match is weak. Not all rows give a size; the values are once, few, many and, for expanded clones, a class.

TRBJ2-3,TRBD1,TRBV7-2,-,TGTGCCAGCAGCTACCCCCCCGGGACAGGGGGCACAGATACGCAGTATTTT,CASSYPPGTGGTDTQYF
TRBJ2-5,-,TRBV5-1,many,TGCGCCAGCAGCTTGGCCCCACAGGGCCAAGAGACCCAGTACTTC,CASSLAPQGQETQYF
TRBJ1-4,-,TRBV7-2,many,TGTGCCAGCAGCGCCACCGAAAAACTGTTTTTT,CASSATEKLFF
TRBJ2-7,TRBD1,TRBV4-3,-,TGCGCCAGCAGCCGCGCCGGGACAGGGCTTCAGGAGCAGTACTTC,CASSRAGTGLQEQYF
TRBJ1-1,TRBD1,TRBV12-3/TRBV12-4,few,TGTGCCAGCAGTATAGGGGGCGGAAACACTGAAGCTTTCTTT,CASSIGGGNTEAFF
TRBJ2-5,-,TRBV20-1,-,TGCAGTGCAGCCTATCAGGGAGATAAAGAGACCCAGTACTTC,CSAAYQGDKETQYF
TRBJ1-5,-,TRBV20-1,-,TGCAGTGCTAAGGGGGAACTTGATCAGCCCCAGCATTTT,CSAKGELDQPQHF
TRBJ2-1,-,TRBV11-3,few,TGTGCCAGCAGCCGGACGGTCAGCAATGAGCAGTTCTTC,CASSRTVSNEQFF
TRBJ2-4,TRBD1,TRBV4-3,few,TGCGCCAGCAGCCACGAACCCGGGACAGGGGCTTTTAGGGACATTCAGTACTTC,CASSHEPGTGAFRDIQYF
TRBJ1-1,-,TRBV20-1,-,TGCAGTGCTACAGACAGGAGACAGAACACTGAAGCTTTCTTT,CSATDRRQNTEAFF
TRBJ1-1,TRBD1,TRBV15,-,TGTGCCACCAGAGACAGGGGGAAAAACACTGAAGCTTTCTTT,CATRDRGKNTEAFF
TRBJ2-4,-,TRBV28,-,TGTGCCAGCAGTTCAACCGGAATAGGGGCCAACATTCAGTACTTC,CASSSTGIGANIQYF
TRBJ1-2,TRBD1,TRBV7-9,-,TGTGCCAGCAGCCGGGGACAGGGCCCGGGCTACACCTTC,CASSRGQGPGYTF
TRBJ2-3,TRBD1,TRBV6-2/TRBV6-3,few,TGTGCCAGCAGTTACTCCCGACAGGGGACAGATACGCAGTATTTT,CASSYSRQGTDTQYF
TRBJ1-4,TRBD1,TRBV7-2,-,TGTGCCAGCAGCTTAGGGCCGGGACAGCTTAATGAAAAACTGTTTTTT,CASSLGPGQLNEKLFF
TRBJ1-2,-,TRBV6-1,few,TGTGCCTCCCGGTTACGGGGGAATAACGGCTACACCTTC,CASRLRGNNGYTF
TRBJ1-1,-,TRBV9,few,TGTGCCAGCAGCGTAGATGGGGCTCTGGTGACTGAAGCTTTCTTT,CASSVDGALVTEAFF
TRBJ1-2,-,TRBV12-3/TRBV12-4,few,TGTGCCAGCAGCTCAGTGGCCTATGGCTACACCTTC,CASSSVAYGYTF
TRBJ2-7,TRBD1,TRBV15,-,TGTGCCACCAGCAGAGATTATGGGACAGGGGGCGGCGAGCAGTACTTC,CATSRDYGTGGGEQYF
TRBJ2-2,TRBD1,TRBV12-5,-,TGTGCTAGTGCCACGGACAGGGGAGCCACCGGGGAGCTGTTTTTT,CASATDRGATGELFF
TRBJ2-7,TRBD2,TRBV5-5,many,TGTGCCAGCAGCTTGGCCGGACTAGGCGGGTACGAGCAGTACTTC,CASSLAGLGGYEQYF
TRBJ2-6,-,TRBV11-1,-,TGTGCCAGCACCCCAAGGCCCATGGGGTACCAACCCTCTGGGGCCAACGTCCTGACTTTC,CASTPRPMGYQPSGANVLTF
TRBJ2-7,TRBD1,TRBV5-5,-,TGTGCCAGCAGCTTGGAGGGACAGAGAAAGTACTTC,CASSLEGQRKYF
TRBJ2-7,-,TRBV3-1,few,TGTGCCAGCAGCCAAAGGAACGAGCAGTACTTC,CASSQRNEQYF
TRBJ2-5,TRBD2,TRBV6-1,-,TGTGCCAGCAGCTGGCTAGCGGTTCAAGAGACCCAGTACTTC,CASSWLAVQETQYF
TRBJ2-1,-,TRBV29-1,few,TGCAGCGTAACCGGGACCCGGCTCAACAATGAGCAGTTCTTC,CSVTGTRLNNEQFF
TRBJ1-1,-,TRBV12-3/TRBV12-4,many,TGTGCCAGCAAGAGACACGGGATGAACACTGAAGCTTTCTTT,CASKRHGMNTEAFF
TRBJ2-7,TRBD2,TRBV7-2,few,TGTGCCAGCAGCTTAGAAGCGGGAGGGAAGCAGTACTTC,CASSLEAGGKQYF
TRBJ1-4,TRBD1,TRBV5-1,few,TGCGCCAGCAGCTTCGACAGGGGTGAGGAAAAACTGTTTTTT,CASSFDRGEEKLFF
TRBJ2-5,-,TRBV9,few,TGTGCCAGCAGCACGGACACCCAAGAGACCCAGTACTTC,CASSTDTQETQYF
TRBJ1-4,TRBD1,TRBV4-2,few,TGTGCCAGCAGCCAGGGACAGATTAATGAAAAACTGTTTTTT,CASSQGQINEKLFF
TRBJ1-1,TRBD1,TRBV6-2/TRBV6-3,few,TGTGCCAGCGGGACCGGGACAGAAAACACTGAAGCTTTCTTT,CASGTGTENTEAFF
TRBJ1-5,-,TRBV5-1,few,TGCGCCAGCAGCCCCGGGGGGGATCGGCCCCAGCATTTT,CASSPGGDRPQHF
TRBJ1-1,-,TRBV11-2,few,TGTGCCAGCAGCTTGAAAACTCGCGTTACCGGCACTGAAGCTTTCTTT,CASSLKTRVTGTEAFF
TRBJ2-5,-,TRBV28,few,TGTGCCAGCAGTTTGACTCCGGGGTACGGGGAAGAGACCCAGTACTTC,CASSLTPGYGEETQYF
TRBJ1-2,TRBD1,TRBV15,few,TGTGCCACCAGCAGAGCAACAGGGGAACTCTATGGCTACACCTTC,CATSRATGELYGYTF
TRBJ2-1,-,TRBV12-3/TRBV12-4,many,TGTGCCAGCGTCCCCGGGGTTAGTTACAATGAGCAGTTCTTC,CASVPGVSYNEQFF
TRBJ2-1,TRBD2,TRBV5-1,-,TGCGCCACCGGAGCGGGGGACTCCTACAATGAGCAGTTCTTC,CATGAGDSYNEQFF